This passage covers 9 T cell receptor beta chains from one sample sequenced in a study of T cells after yellow fever vaccination. TCRdb redid the calling of the 5' RACE reads with MiXCR, one entry per CDR3 protein. Of roughly 320,000 distinct CDR3 sequences listed, around 10% are singletons. The source material was CD4+ T cells sorted from PBMCs, sampled 45 days after the yellow fever booster vaccination. These receptors originate from a man between 18 and 29 years old who received the YFV17D yellow fever vaccine.

In its sample, this clonotype was seen once. The chain is built from TRBV28 and TRBJ1-5; D is uncertain. This CDR3 comprises 11 residues. V lost 6 bases to trimming and J lost 15 bases, with 15 bases between them. Germline V gene sequence: CDR1 MDHEN, CDR2 SYDVKM. In nucleotides, the CDR3 is TGTGCCAGCAGGTCGACTTGGCAGAGGCATTTT. Translation gives CASRSTWQRHF.

There are many counts of this clonotype. This chain uses TRBV7-3 with TRBJ2-2, with 8 bases aligning to TRBD2. CDR3 length equals 14 residues. Germline CDR1 SGHTA, CDR2 FQGTGA. Trimming cost V 5 bases and J 4 bases; bases outside gene matches: 3. This chain's CDR3 is CASSLGTSTGELFF. The CDR3 DNA follows: TGTGCCAGCAGCCTAGGGACTAGCACCGGGGAGCTGTTTTTT.

This clonotype has a handful of counts. This chain joins TRBV4-3 and TRBJ2-2; D is uncertain. CDR1 and CDR2 (germline): LGHNA, YSLEER. V was pared by 4 bases and J by 7 bases, with 10 bases between. There are 13 residues in the CDR3. CDR3 residues: CASSPRQDGELFF. CDR3 sequence (DNA): TGCGCCAGCAGCCCGCGGCAGGACGGGGAGCTGTTTTTT.

This clonotype was seen more than once but under ten times. This chain uses TRBV6-5 with TRBJ2-3; perhaps TRBD1 as D (5 bases). The germline gives CDR1 MNHEY, CDR2 SVGAGI. The V and J ends lost 6 bases and 7 bases respectively, with 14 bases between them. This CDR3 is 13 amino acids long. CDR3 sequence (DNA): TGTGCCAGCAGCAAAGGGGCGCGATATACGCAGTATTTT. Translated, it gives CASSKGARYTQYF.

This rearrangement joins TRBV7-9 to TRBJ1-1; D is possibly TRBD1 (5 bases). Trimming removed 1 base at V and 8 bases at J, with 29 bases between. Looked up from germline, CDR1 is SEHNR and CDR2 is FQNEAQ (reference sequence). This CDR3 is 19 amino acids long. This CDR3 is CASSLVEGHPWGLRREAFF. DNA of the CDR3: TGTGCCAGCAGCTTAGTTGAGGGGCATCCCTGGGGCCTACGACGGGAAGCTTTCTTT.

The J gene is TRBJ1-1, the V gene TRBV6-5; D is possibly TRBD1 (6 bases). The CDR3 consists of 15 residues. Germline V CDR1 and CDR2: MNHEY, SVGAGI. V lost 6 bases, J lost 4 bases, and 18 bases lay in between. The DNA for the CDR3 is TGTGCCAGCAGGATATACCTAGGAGGGGGCACTGAAGCTTTCTTT. Amino acids: CASRIYLGGGTEAFF.

This clonotype showed up just a few times. The CDR3 DNA reads TGTGCCAGCAGCGTACTCCCTAGCGGGGGTGATACGCAGTATTTT. It is translated as CASSVLPSGGDTQYF. The chain employs TRBV9 and TRBJ2-3, with TRBD2 identical over 10 bases. The CDR3 loop spans 15 amino acids. CDR1 and CDR2 (germline): SGDLS, YYNGEE. The V gene end was trimmed by 1 base and the J gene end by 6 bases; junction bases not matched to a gene: 5.

J is TRBJ2-1 and V is TRBV19, with no clear D. V lost 10 bases to trimming and J lost 7 bases, with 11 bases between them. This CDR3 contains 11 residues. Germline loops: CDR1 LNHDA, CDR2 SQIVND (reference sequence). The CDR3 loop is CATESANEQFF. Here the CDR3 DNA reads TGTGCCACCGAATCAGCGAATGAGCAGTTCTTC.

The chain uses TRBV10-3 and TRBJ2-3; 7 bases are shared with TRBD1. The germline V gene has CDR1 ENHRY and CDR2 SYGVKD. CDR3 size: 17 residues. V shed 4 bases and J 3 bases; nucleotides not matched to a gene: 13. The CDR3 coding sequence is TGTGCCATCAGTGGGGGATCGACAGGGCGCGGGACAGATACGCAGTATTTT. Its translation: CAISGGSTGRGTDTQYF.